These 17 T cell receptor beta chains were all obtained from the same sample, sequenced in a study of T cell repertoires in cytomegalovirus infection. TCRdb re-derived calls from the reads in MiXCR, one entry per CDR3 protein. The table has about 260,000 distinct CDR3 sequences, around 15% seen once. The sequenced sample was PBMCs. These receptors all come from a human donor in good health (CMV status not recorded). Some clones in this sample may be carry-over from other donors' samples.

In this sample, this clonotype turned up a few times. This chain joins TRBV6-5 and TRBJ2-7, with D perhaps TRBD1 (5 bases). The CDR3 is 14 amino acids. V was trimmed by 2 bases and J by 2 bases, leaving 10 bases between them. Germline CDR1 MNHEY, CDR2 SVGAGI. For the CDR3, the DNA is TGTGCCAGCAGTTACGCAGGGTTTCCCTACGAGCAGTACTTC. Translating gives CASSYAGFPYEQYF.

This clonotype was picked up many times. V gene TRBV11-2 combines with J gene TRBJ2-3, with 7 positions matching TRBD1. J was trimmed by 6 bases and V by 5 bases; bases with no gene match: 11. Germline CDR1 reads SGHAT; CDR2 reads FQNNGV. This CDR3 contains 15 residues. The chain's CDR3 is CASSPTRQGRDTQYF. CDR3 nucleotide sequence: TGTGCCAGCAGCCCGACCCGACAGGGTAGGGATACGCAGTATTTT.

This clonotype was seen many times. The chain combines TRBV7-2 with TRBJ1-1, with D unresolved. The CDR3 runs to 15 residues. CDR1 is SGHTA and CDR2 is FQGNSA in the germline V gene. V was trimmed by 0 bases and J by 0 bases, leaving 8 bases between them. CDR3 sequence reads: CASSLAPGMNTEAFF. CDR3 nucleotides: TGTGCCAGCAGCTTAGCTCCGGGGATGAACACTGAAGCTTTCTTT.

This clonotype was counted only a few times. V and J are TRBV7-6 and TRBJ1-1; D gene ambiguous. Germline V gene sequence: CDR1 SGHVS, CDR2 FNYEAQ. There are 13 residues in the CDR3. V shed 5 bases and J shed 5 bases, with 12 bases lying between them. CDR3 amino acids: CASSERVRTEAFF. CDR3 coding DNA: TGTGCCAGCAGCGAGCGAGTAAGGACTGAAGCTTTCTTT.

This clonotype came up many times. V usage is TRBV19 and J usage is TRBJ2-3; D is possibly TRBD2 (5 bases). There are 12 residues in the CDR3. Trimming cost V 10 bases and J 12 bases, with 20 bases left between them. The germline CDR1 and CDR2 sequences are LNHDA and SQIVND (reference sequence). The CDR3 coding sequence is TGTGCCACGGGATTTGACCCGTCTCTACAGTATTTT. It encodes CATGFDPSLQYF.

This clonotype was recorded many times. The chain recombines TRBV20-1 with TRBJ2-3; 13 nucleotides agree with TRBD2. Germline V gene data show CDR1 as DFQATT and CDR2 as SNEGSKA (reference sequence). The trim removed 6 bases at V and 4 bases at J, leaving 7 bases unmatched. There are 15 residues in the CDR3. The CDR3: CSADTGLAGPDTQYF. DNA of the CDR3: TGCAGTGCGGATACGGGACTAGCGGGGCCAGATACGCAGTATTTT.

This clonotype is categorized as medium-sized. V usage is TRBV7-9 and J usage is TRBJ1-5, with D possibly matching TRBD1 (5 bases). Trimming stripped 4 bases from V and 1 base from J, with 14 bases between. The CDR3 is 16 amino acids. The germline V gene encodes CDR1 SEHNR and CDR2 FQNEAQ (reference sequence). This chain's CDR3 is CASSSDGWGSNQPQHF. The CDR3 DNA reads TGTGCCAGCAGCTCCGATGGGTGGGGGAGCAATCAGCCCCAGCATTTT.

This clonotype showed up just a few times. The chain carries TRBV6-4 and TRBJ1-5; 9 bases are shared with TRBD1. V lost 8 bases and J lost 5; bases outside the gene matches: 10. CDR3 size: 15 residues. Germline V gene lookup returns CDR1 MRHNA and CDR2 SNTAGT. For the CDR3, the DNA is TGTGCCAGCTGCGAGGATCGGACAGGGGATCAGCCCCAGCATTTT. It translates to CASCEDRTGDQPQHF.

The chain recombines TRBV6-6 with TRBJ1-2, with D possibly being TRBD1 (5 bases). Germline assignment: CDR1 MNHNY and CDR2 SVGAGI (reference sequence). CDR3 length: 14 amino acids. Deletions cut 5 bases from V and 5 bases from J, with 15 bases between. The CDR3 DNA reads TGTGCCAGCAGTCAGGAAAGGGGAGGATATGGCTACACCTTC. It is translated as CASSQERGGYGYTF.

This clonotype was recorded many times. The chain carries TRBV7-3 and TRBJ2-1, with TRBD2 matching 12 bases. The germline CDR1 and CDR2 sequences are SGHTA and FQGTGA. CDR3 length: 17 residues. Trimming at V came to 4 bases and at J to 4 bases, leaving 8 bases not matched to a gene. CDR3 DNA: TGTGCCAGCAGCTCCCGGACTAGCGGGGCGCTTTACAATGAGCAGTTCTTC. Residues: CASSSRTSGALYNEQFF.

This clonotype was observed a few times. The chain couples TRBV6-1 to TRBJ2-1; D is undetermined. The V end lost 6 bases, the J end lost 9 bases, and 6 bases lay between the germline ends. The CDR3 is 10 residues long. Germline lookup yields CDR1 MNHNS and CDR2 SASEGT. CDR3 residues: CASSGSEQFF. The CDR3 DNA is TGTGCCAGCAGCGGGTCTGAGCAGTTCTTC.

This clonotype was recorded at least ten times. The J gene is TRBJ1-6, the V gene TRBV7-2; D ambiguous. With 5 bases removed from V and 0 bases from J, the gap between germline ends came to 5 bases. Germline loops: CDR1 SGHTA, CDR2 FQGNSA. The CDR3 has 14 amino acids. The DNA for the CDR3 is TGTGCCAGCAGCCTGAGCTCCTATAATTCACCCCTCCACTTT. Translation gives CASSLSSYNSPLHF.

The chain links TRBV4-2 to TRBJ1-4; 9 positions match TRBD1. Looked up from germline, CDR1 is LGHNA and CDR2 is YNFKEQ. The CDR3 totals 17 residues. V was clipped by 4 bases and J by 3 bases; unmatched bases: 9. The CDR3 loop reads CASSLRQGGGANEKLFF. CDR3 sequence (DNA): TGTGCCAGCAGCCTCCGACAGGGGGGTGGTGCTAATGAAAAACTGTTTTTT.

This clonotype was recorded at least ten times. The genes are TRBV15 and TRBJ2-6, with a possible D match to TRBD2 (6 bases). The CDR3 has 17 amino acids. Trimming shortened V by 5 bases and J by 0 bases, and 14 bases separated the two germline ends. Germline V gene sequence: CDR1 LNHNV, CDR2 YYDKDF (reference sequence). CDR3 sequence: CATSFSGEGSGANVLTF. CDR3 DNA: TGTGCCACCAGCTTTAGCGGCGAAGGCTCTGGGGCCAACGTCCTGACTTTC.

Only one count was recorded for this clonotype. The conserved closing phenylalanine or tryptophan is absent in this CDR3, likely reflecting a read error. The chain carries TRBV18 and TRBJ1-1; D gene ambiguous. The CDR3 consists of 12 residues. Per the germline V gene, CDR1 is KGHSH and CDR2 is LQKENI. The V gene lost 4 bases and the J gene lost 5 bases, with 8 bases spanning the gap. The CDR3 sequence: CASSLRSTEAFL. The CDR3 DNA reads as TGTGCCAGCTCACTAAGGAGTACTGAAGCTTTCCTT.

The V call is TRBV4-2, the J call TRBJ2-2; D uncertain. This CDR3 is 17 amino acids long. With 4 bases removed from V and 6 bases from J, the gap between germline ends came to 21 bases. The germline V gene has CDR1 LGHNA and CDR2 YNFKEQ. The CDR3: CASSLSPARKGSGELFF. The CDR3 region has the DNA TGTGCCAGCAGCCTCTCCCCGGCAAGGAAAGGATCCGGGGAGCTGTTTTTT.

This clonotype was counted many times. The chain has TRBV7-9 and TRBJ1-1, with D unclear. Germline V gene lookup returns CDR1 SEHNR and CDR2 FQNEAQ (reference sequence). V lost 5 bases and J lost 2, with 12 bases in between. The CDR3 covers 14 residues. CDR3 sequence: CASSPPESNTEAFF. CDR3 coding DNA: TGTGCCAGCAGCCCCCCCGAATCAAACACTGAAGCTTTCTTT.